These T cell receptor beta chains were read from a single sample in a study of T cell repertoires in cytomegalovirus infection. These TCRs' antigens remain unknown. TCRdb ran MiXCR on the reads and lists one entry per CDR3 protein. The table lists roughly 860,000 distinct CDR3 sequences, approximately 30% of them singletons. The material was cultured CD8+ T cells from PBMCs, obtained from culture after CMV antigen stimulation. Receptor source: a human donor in good health (CMV status not recorded). Some clones in this sample may be carry-over from other donors' samples. Each CDR3 is given with its conserved first and last residue. Each record gives: D gene, J gene, clone size, V gene, CDR3 DNA, CDR3 protein. A D gene is named only where the DNA matches it firmly. Only some rows state a clone size, as once, few, many or a class for expanded clones.

>NA|TRBJ2-1|few|TRBV7-9
TGTGCCAGCAGCTTCCAGTATGGTGAGCAGTTCTTC
CASSFQYGEQFF
>TRBD1|TRBJ1-3|NA|TRBV7-9
TGTGCCAGCAGCTTTTTTCAGGGACAGCTCTCTGGAAACACCATATATTTT
CASSFFQGQLSGNTIYF
>TRBD1|TRBJ2-7|NA|TRBV4-2
TGTGCCAGCAGCCAAGAGGTCAAGGACAGGTCTTCCTACGAGCAGTACTTC
CASSQEVKDRSSYEQYF
>NA|TRBJ2-1|few|TRBV5-5
TGTGCCAGCACTTCTGGGTACAAGGAGCAGTTCTTC
CASTSGYKEQFF
>TRBD1|TRBJ2-7|few|TRBV6-5
TGTGCCAGCAGCCTAACGGAGTGGGACAGATACTACGAGCAGTACTTC
CASSLTEWDRYYEQYF
>TRBD2|TRBJ2-2|NA|TRBV15
TGTGCCACCAGCGGGAGTAGCGGGGGCACCGGGGAGCTGTTTTTT
CATSGSSGGTGELFF
>NA|TRBJ2-5|few|TRBV11-2
TGTGCCTCCCGGTGGGGTCAAGAGACCCAGTACTTC
CASRWGQETQYF
>TRBD1|TRBJ2-5|few|TRBV29-1
TGCAGCGTTACGGGACAGGGACGTGGGGAGACCCAGTACTTC
CSVTGQGRGETQYF
>TRBD1|TRBJ1-1|NA|TRBV10-2
TGCGCCAGCAGTGAGCCGGGACAGGGTCCCCCTGAAGCTTTCTTT
CASSEPGQGPPEAFF
>TRBD2|TRBJ2-1|NA|TRBV19
TGTGCCAGTGGGTTTAGCGGGGGGAACCACAATGAGCAGTTCTTC
CASGFSGGNHNEQFF
>TRBD1|TRBJ2-1|NA|TRBV5-6
TGTGCCAGCAGCTCCCCTGGGACAGGGACTTACAATGAGCAGTTCTTC
CASSSPGTGTYNEQFF
>TRBD2|TRBJ2-2|NA|TRBV6-8
TGTGCCAGCATGGATGCGGGGGACTTAACCGGGGAGCTGTTTTTT
CASMDAGDLTGELFF
>NA|TRBJ2-1|many|TRBV7-2
TGTGCCAGCAGCTCGGGAGAAGTCATCGTGGCCTACAATGAGCAGTTCTTC
CASSSGEVIVAYNEQFF
>NA|TRBJ2-1|many|TRBV7-9
TGTGCCAGCAGCCCTATACCCGAGGAGCAGTTCTTC
CASSPIPEEQFF
>NA|TRBJ2-1|NA|TRBV5-1
TGCGCCAGCAGCTTAAGGGGCCCGTCCTACAATGAGCAGTTCTTC
CASSLRGPSYNEQFF
>NA|TRBJ1-2|few|TRBV7-8
TGTGCCAGCAGCTTAGTTGTTGAAGGCTACACCTTC
CASSLVVEGYTF
>NA|TRBJ1-4|many|TRBV7-6
TGTGCCAGCAGCTTATTTGAAACAGGACCGCGTAATGAAAAACTGTTTTTT
CASSLFETGPRNEKLFF
>TRBD1|TRBJ2-7|NA|TRBV7-9
TGTGCCAGCAGCGGGACAGGGCGCGACTACGAGCAGTACTTC
CASSGTGRDYEQYF
>TRBD2|TRBJ2-1|NA|TRBV6-6
TGTGCCAGCAGTTTCCTACTAGCGGGGACATACAATGAGCAGTTCTTC
CASSFLLAGTYNEQFF
>TRBD1|TRBJ2-3|NA|TRBV7-8
TGTGCCAGCAGCTTAGACCCCGGGACAGACTCAAATACAGATACGCAGTATTTT
CASSLDPGTDSNTDTQYF
>TRBD2|TRBJ2-3|many|TRBV7-2
TGTGCCAGCAGCCCCGGACTAGCGGGACCCACTAGCACAGATACGCAGTATTTT
CASSPGLAGPTSTDTQYF
>NA|TRBJ1-3|NA|TRBV7-9
TGTGCCAGCAGGGCCCAGGTCCGGGGAAACACCATATATTTT
CASRAQVRGNTIYF